This T cell receptor beta chain was found in a study of blood T cell repertoires in COVID-19. Whole-study context: Material from acute and convalescent COVID-19 was sourced from the United States, Italy and Spain. T cells, B-cell-depleted T cells, or PBMCs supplied cDNA or gDNA.

Germline values: CDR1 MDHEN, CDR2 SYDVKM. The CDR3 runs to 13 residues. V was shortened by 6 bases and J by 8 bases, with 16 bases between the two germline ends. As processed by the authors: How many nucleated cells were present was estimated from reference gene primer amplification. TCRdb's table, derived via immunoSEQ multiplex PCR, lists solely in-frame clones and lacks some. V, J and clone size are those of that table, while D and trimming were read from the DNA. The table records approximately 35,000 clones, approximately 88% of them present only once. This TCR came from a man in his sixties with active COVID-19. The chain recombines TRBV28 with TRBJ1-2; D is ambiguous. The sample taken for sequencing was peripheral blood. Written as DNA, the CDR3 is TGTGCCAGCAGCTCGGCTCCCGCTAGGGGCTACACCTTC. Its translation is CASSSAPARGYTF.